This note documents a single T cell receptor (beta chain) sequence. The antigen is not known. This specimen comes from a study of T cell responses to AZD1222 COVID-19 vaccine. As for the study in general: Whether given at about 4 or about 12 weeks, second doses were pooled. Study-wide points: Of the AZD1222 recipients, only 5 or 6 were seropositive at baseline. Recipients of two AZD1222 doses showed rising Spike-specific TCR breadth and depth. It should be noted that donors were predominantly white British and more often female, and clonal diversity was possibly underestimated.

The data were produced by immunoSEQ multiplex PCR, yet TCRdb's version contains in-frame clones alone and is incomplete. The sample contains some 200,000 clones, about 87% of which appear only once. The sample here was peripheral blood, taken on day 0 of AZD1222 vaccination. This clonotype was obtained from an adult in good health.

The CDR3 reads CASRLRTGGGYEQYF. Here the CDR3 DNA reads TGTGCCAGTAGGCTACGGACAGGGGGCGGGTACGAGCAGTACTTC. The chain is built from TRBV19 and TRBJ2-7; 11 bases line up with TRBD1. The trim removed 6 bases at V and 4 bases at J, leaving 8 bases unmatched. The CDR3 consists of 15 residues. The germline gives CDR1 LNHDA, CDR2 SQIVND (reference sequence).